Below are 21 T cell receptor beta chains sequenced from a single sample in a study of response to subunit inactivated influenza vaccine. TCRdb passed the RT-PCR reads through MiXCR, listing each CDR3 protein once. This table has 500,000 or so distinct CDR3 sequences, 15% to 20% appearing once. The starting material was CD4+ T cells sorted from PBMCs, obtained around 25 months after vaccination. All receptors come from a man between 50 and 69 years old who received an inactivated influenza vaccine.

A few counts support this clonotype. V usage is TRBV12-3 or TRBV12-4 and J usage is TRBJ1-2; TRBD1 agrees at 12 bases. J gave up 5 bases and V 5 bases, and 9 bases lay outside the gene matches. The CDR3 runs 16 residues. CDR3 DNA sequence: TGTGCCAGCAGTGCGTCGGGACAGGGGGCGTTTTATGGCTACACCTTC. Amino acid sequence: CASSASGQGAFYGYTF.

This clonotype was counted a few times. This chain connects TRBV4-1 to TRBJ2-7; TRBD1 matches at 8 bases. The CDR3 consists of 16 residues. The germline V gene encodes CDR1 MGHRA and CDR2 YSYEKL. The junction had 7 bases not matched to a gene; V was cut back by 3 bases and J by 0 bases. The CDR3 nucleotides read TGCGCCAGCAGCCAGGGTCCGGACAGGGTCTCCTACGAGCAGTACTTC. This codes for CASSQGPDRVSYEQYF.

The rearrangement links TRBV7-2 to TRBJ1-6, with 7 bases that match TRBD1. The CDR3 extends over 15 amino acids. Trimming removed 1 base from V and 8 bases from J; junction bases left unmatched: 5. The germline V gene has CDR1 SGHTA and CDR2 FQGNSA. CDR3 DNA: TGTGCCAGCAGCTTAGGACAGGGTGGATATTCACCCCTCCACTTT. Encoded protein: CASSLGQGGYSPLHF. The full variable domain, in which reference TRBV7-2 and TRBJ1-6 provide the parts outside the CDR3, is GAGVSQSPSNKVTEKGKDVELRCDPISGHTALYWYRQSLGQGLEFLIYFQGNSAPDKSGLPSDRFSAERTGGSVSTLTIQRTQQEDSAVYLCASSLGQGGYSPLHFGNGTRLTVT.

This clonotype was picked up many times. The chain links TRBV7-2 to TRBJ2-5; D call uncertain. The germline CDR1 and CDR2 sequences are SGHTA and FQGNSA. Deletions cut 1 base from V and 5 bases from J, with 8 bases between. The CDR3 runs 13 residues. DNA of the CDR3: TGTGCCAGCAGCTTAGGACCCGGGGAGACCCAGTACTTC. The encoded protein is CASSLGPGETQYF.

The V gene is TRBV12-3 or TRBV12-4, the J gene TRBJ2-5; 7 bases line up with TRBD2. V was clipped by 3 bases and J by 9 bases; unmatched bases: 4. The CDR3 length is 12 residues. In nucleotides, the CDR3 is TGTGCCAGCAGTTTTGGGGGGGGGTCCCAGTACTTC. Translating gives CASSFGGGSQYF.

This clonotype was seen a few times. V and J are TRBV4-2 and TRBJ2-2; D is unresolved. V lost 4 bases to trimming and J lost 7 bases, with 10 bases between them. Per germline, CDR1 LGHNA and CDR2 YNFKEQ. CDR3 length: 13 residues. The CDR3 spells CASSLMGGGELFF. The CDR3, as DNA: TGTGCCAGCAGCCTTATGGGTGGCGGGGAGCTGTTTTTT.

The gene calls are TRBV6-2 or TRBV6-3 and TRBJ2-1; 7 positions match TRBD1. This CDR3 has 15 amino acids. In germline, CDR1 is MNHEY, CDR2 SVGEGT. Trimming cost V 6 bases and J 5 bases; bases outside gene matches: 10. CDR3 amino acids: CASRPPGTENNEQFF. The CDR3, as DNA: TGTGCCAGCAGACCACCCGGGACAGAGAACAATGAGCAGTTCTTC.

This clonotype was seen more than once but under ten times. The chain combines TRBV7-8 with TRBJ2-7; D is perhaps TRBD1 or TRBD2 (5 bases each). The germline CDR1 and CDR2 sequences are SGHVS and FQNEAQ. V was trimmed by 5 bases and J by 3 bases, leaving 14 bases between them. This CDR3 is built from 14 residues. The CDR3 DNA reads as TGTGCCAGCAGCGTTGGGACGGTGCTCTACGAGCAGTACTTC. Its translation: CASSVGTVLYEQYF.

This clonotype was seen at least ten times. The chain carries TRBV6-5 and TRBJ1-1; TRBD1 is a possible D gene (5 bases). CDR3 length equals 17 residues. CDR1 is MNHEY and CDR2 is SVGAGI in the germline V gene. Deletions cut 3 bases from V and 8 bases from J, with 25 bases between. The CDR3 spells CASSYSSPYRGTGEAFF. The CDR3 nucleotides read TGTGCCAGCAGTTATTCCTCACCCTACCGCGGGACGGGAGAAGCTTTCTTT.

The rearrangement joins TRBV14 to TRBJ2-1; maybe TRBD2 (6 bases). Germline CDR1 is SGHDN and CDR2 is FVKESK. V shed 0 bases and J shed 10 bases, with 22 bases lying between them. The length of the CDR3 is 17 residues. CDR3 amino acids: CASSQDRLGPLGKEQFF. The DNA for the CDR3 is TGTGCCAGCAGCCAAGATCGACTAGGACCGTTAGGAAAGGAGCAGTTCTTC.

This rearrangement joins TRBV10-3 to TRBJ2-3; 9 nucleotides agree with TRBD2. V was clipped by 6 bases and J by 5 bases; unmatched bases: 6. The CDR3 extends over 14 amino acids. Per the germline V gene, CDR1 is ENHRY and CDR2 is SYGVKD. The CDR3 coding sequence is TGTGCCATCAGGCTAGCGGGACGGGAAGATACGCAGTATTTT. Encoded protein: CAIRLAGREDTQYF.

The chain links TRBV6-2 or TRBV6-3 to TRBJ2-1; 10 nucleotides line up with TRBD2. Germline CDR1 reads MNHEY; CDR2 reads SVGEGT. The CDR3 sequence is 17 residues long. The V gene end was trimmed by 2 bases and the J gene end by 5 bases; junction bases not matched to a gene: 9. CDR3 DNA: TGTGCCAGCAGTTACGGTCCCCCTAGCGGGGGAAACAATGAGCAGTTCTTC. It is translated as CASSYGPPSGGNNEQFF.

The chain links TRBV27 to TRBJ2-3; D is unresolved. Trimming shortened V by 3 bases and J by 6 bases, and 13 bases separated the two germline ends. CDR1 is MNHEY and CDR2 is SMNVEV in the germline V gene (reference sequence). This CDR3 is 14 amino acids long. CDR3 nucleotides: TGTGCCAGCAGTTTTGGCCCCGAGAGGGATACGCAGTATTTT. This gives the protein CASSFGPERDTQYF.

This clonotype was found a few times. J is TRBJ2-4 and V is TRBV7-3, with 11 bases aligning to TRBD1. In germline, CDR1 is SGHTA, CDR2 FQGTGA. CDR3 size: 18 residues. Trimming removed 5 bases from V and 2 bases from J; junction bases left unmatched: 11. The CDR3 loop is CASSPPWDRGRPKNIQYF. In DNA form, the CDR3 reads TGTGCCAGCAGCCCGCCTTGGGACAGGGGGAGACCCAAAAACATTCAGTACTTC.

The V and J genes are TRBV20-1 and TRBJ1-2; D is unresolved. Trimming shortened V by 4 bases and J by 6 bases, and 12 bases separated the two germline ends. Germline V gene data show CDR1 as DFQATT and CDR2 as SNEGSKA (reference sequence). The CDR3 is 12 residues long. Here the CDR3 reads CSATAFEDGYTF. Here the CDR3 DNA reads TGCAGTGCTACTGCTTTTGAAGATGGCTACACCTTC.

The rearrangement uses TRBV20-1 and TRBJ2-3; 8 bases match TRBD2. The CDR3 loop spans 14 amino acids. V lost 4 bases and J lost 7; bases outside the gene matches: 10. Germline CDR1 is DFQATT and CDR2 is SNEGSKA (reference sequence). The CDR3 region has the DNA TGCAGTGCTACCACCGGACTAGCTCGCAATACGCAGTATTTT. Its protein is CSATTGLARNTQYF.

In this sample, this clonotype turned up a few times. The CDR3 loop is CASSFDRVYGYTF. For the CDR3, the DNA is TGTGCCAGCAGTTTCGACAGAGTCTATGGCTACACCTTC. The chain combines TRBV6-6 with TRBJ1-2, with a weak D call TRBD1 (5 bases). Germline V CDR1 and CDR2: MNHNY, SVGAGI (reference sequence). With 4 bases removed from V and 4 bases from J, the gap between germline ends came to 10 bases. The CDR3 has 13 amino acids.

This clonotype was counted only a few times. The V and J genes are TRBV24-1 and TRBJ2-2; 9 bases fit TRBD2. CDR3 length equals 17 residues. Germline CDR1 KGHDR, CDR2 SFDVKD. Trimming took 4 bases from V and 0 from J; bases not matched to a gene: 5. CDR3 DNA sequence: TGTGCCACCAGTGAACTAGCGGGCCCTGCGAACACCGGGGAGCTGTTTTTT. Protein: CATSELAGPANTGELFF.

This clonotype was counted many times. The V call is TRBV4-3, the J call TRBJ2-7; possibly TRBD1 for D (6 bases). CDR1 is LGHNA, CDR2 YSLEER, per germline. The germline V and J ends were trimmed by 0 bases and 4 bases, with 13 bases remaining between them. CDR3 size: 15 residues. The CDR3 sequence: CASSQEIVGAYEQYF. The CDR3 DNA reads TGCGCCAGCAGCCAAGAGATCGTGGGGGCGTACGAGCAGTACTTC.

This chain links TRBV5-5 with TRBJ2-5; a possible D gene is TRBD2 (7 bases). The CDR3 length is 14 residues. The V gene's germline CDR1 is SGHKS and CDR2 YYEKEE (reference sequence). V dropped 5 bases and J dropped 7 bases, with 18 bases sitting between them. CDR3 DNA sequence: TGTGCCAGCAGTGCGGGGGCCCAATGGGGGACCCAGTACTTC. Translating gives CASSAGAQWGTQYF.

This clonotype was picked up a small number of times. The rearrangement links TRBV2 to TRBJ1-2; maybe TRBD1 (5 bases). The CDR3 is 16 residues long. Germline V gene lookup returns CDR1 SNHLY and CDR2 FYNNEI. Trimming removed 7 bases at V and 4 bases at J, with 22 bases between. The CDR3 DNA reads TGTGCCAGCACACCAAGGCCGCAGGGATACTTCTATGGCTACACCTTC. Protein sequence: CASTPRPQGYFYGYTF.